The clone carrying this T cell receptor (beta chain) was found a few times. Its antigen is currently unknown. This sample is drawn from a study of T cell repertoires in cytomegalovirus infection. At the level of the study: Signatures in public TCR beta sequences pointed to both CMV infection and matching HLA type.

The CDR3 runs 15 residues. Germline CDR1 SNHLY, CDR2 FYNNEI. The V segment lost 5 bases and the J segment 4 bases; nucleotides outside the gene matches: 6. Study observations and caveats: Summed frequency of shared TCR beta families picked out CMV carriers who also had the relevant HLA. HLA-C-restricted CMV-specific TCR beta clonotypes prevailed in the ex vivo response.

From the reads, TCRdb called clonotypes with MiXCR, one entry per CDR3 protein. The data hold about 190,000 distinct CDR3 sequences, with 28% observed a single time. The sequenced sample was PBMCs. The rearrangement uses TRBV2 and TRBJ1-5; 9 nucleotides agree with TRBD1. This TCR was recovered from a human donor in good health (CMV status not recorded). Some clones in this sample may be carry-over from other donors' samples. This CDR3 reads CASSRDRETNQPQHF. CDR3 coding DNA: TGTGCCAGCAGTCGGGACAGGGAAACTAATCAGCCCCAGCATTTT.